Listed below are T cell receptor beta chains from one sample, sequenced in a study of OX40 agonist ivuxolimab in advanced cancers. This table comes from immunoSEQ multiplex PCR, and its TCRdb copy is limited to in-frame clones, with some not included. This sample has fewer than 75,000 clones; about nine tenths occur once, and the top ten carry 2% to 2.5%. Sequenced here: CD4+ or CD8+ T cells sorted from blood, sampled in a trial of the OX40 agonist ivuxolimab. These receptors came from an adult with an advanced solid tumor such as melanoma, head and neck, liver or kidney cancer. The CDR3 runs from the conserved cysteine through the conserved F or W. The D gene is left open where the match is weak. Part of the rows lack a size; the others show once, few, many or a class for expanded clones.

D gene	clone size	V gene	J gene	CDR3 DNA	CDR3 protein
-	-	TRBV30	TRBJ1-3	TGTGCCTGGAGTCGGGGAGGAGGAAACACCATATATTTT	CAWSRGGGNTIYF
-	once	TRBV5-8	TRBJ1-1	TGTGCCAGCAGCTTGGTGTCTCTGAACACTGAAGCTTTCTTT	CASSLVSLNTEAFF
-	-	TRBV7-9	TRBJ1-2	TGTGCCAGCAGCCCCCCGGGGGCGGGGGCGGGATTATATGGCTACACCTTC	CASSPPGAGAGLYGYTF
-	-	TRBV5-1	TRBJ2-3	TGCGCCAGCAGCTTGGGATTGTCGGACTCCGCCGATACGCAGTATTTT	CASSLGLSDSADTQYF
TRBD1	-	TRBV7-8	TRBJ1-6	TGTGCCAGCACCAGGGACAGGGCAGGAAATTCACCCCTCCACTTT	CASTRDRAGNSPLHF
-	-	TRBV5-8	TRBJ2-5	TGTGCCAGCAGCCGACGCTGGGGGGCCGAGACCCAGTACTTC	CASSRRWGAETQYF
-	-	TRBV19	TRBJ1-1	TGTGCCAGTAGTAGGACAGAGAACACTGAAGCTTTCTTT	CASSRTENTEAFF
-	once	TRBV28	TRBJ1-4	TGTGCCAGCAGTTCAACTCCGGGACAAGATAATGAAAAACTGTTTTTT	CASSSTPGQDNEKLFF
-	-	TRBV6-5	TRBJ2-6	TGTGCCAGCAGGAGGGGGTCTGGGGCCAACGTCCTGACTTTC	CASRRGSGANVLTF
-	-	TRBV6-5	TRBJ2-7	TGTGCCAGCAGGGAAACAGGGGGGGCAGTATACGAGCAGTACTTC	CASRETGGAVYEQYF
-	-	TRBV6-5	TRBJ1-2	TGTGCCAGCAGTTATCGGGGGGGACTAGGCTATGGCTACACCTTC	CASSYRGGLGYGYTF
-	-	TRBV5-4	TRBJ1-3	TGTGCCAGCAGCTTAGGGAAGTCGGGAAACACCATATATTTT	CASSLGKSGNTIYF
-	-	TRBV6-1	TRBJ1-6	TGTGCCAGCAGTGAACGGGGGGAACCCTATTCACCCCTCCACTTT	CASSERGEPYSPLHF
TRBD1	-	TRBV11-3	TRBJ1-1	TGTGCCAGCAGGAATAGGGACAGCGCAGTTCACACTGAAGCTTTCTTT	CASRNRDSAVHTEAFF
TRBD2	-	TRBV2	TRBJ2-5	TGTGCCAGGGGAAGACTAGCGGGGGCCCAAGAGACCCAGTACTTC	CARGRLAGAQETQYF
-	-	TRBV6-5	TRBJ2-7	TGTGCCAGCAGTGATGCCGGTTACGAGCAGTACTTC	CASSDAGYEQYF
TRBD1	-	TRBV28	TRBJ1-2	TGTGCCAGCAGCTCCGGACAGGGGGCCTTTAACTATGGCTACACCTTC	CASSSGQGAFNYGYTF
TRBD2	-	TRBV19	TRBJ2-5	TGTGCCAGTAGTACCCCACTAGCGGGAGACGAGACCCAGTACTTC	CASSTPLAGDETQYF
-	-	TRBV7-3	TRBJ2-5	TGTGCCAGCAGCGGTCAGGGGGGGCGAGAGACCCAGTACTTC	CASSGQGGRETQYF
TRBD2	-	TRBV9	TRBJ2-3	TGTGCCAGCAGCGTAGCTACTAGCGGTGGCACAGATACGCAGTATTTT	CASSVATSGGTDTQYF
TRBD2	once	TRBV28	TRBJ2-1	TGTGCCAGCACGGCGGGAGCCTCCTACAATGAGCAGTTCTTC	CASTAGASYNEQFF
-	-	TRBV7-2	TRBJ1-1	TGTGCCAGCAGCTTAGCGCAGGACAGGAACACTGAAGCTTTCTTT	CASSLAQDRNTEAFF